This T cell receptor (beta chain) stems from a study of cytomegalovirus exposure and HLA in healthy donors. Study-wide context: A later analysis reported the 120 validation repertoires used the same platform as the approximately 650 first-cohort repertoires. Regarding the study as a whole: Cytomegalovirus-associated TCR beta chains were listed, numbering 164. It was confirmed in vitro that three of the CMV-associated chains were specific for CMV antigens.

Looked up from germline, CDR1 is MGHRA and CDR2 is YSYEKL. Trimming stripped 0 bases from V and 1 base from J, with 12 bases between. There are 16 residues in the CDR3. Concerning this clone: Its specificity is not known.

Repertoires were generated with immunoSEQ multiplex PCR, while TCRdb's copy carries only in-frame clones and drops some. Counted here are over 75,000 clones, just over 90% occurring once; the ten biggest clones make up roughly 2.1%. The clonotype was recovered from a man aged 25-40 years in good health and CMV-seronegative. Sequenced input: PBMCs. V is TRBV4-1 and J is TRBJ1-1; no reliable D call. CDR3 DNA: TGCGCCAGCAGCCAAGATCTAAAGGGAGGGAACACTGAAGCTTTCTTT. Amino acid sequence: CASSQDLKGGNTEAFF.